What follows are 32 T cell receptor beta chains derived from one specimen sequenced in a study of blood T cells in healthy people across ages. Using a J-beta primer mix together with a sample-barcoded 5' primer, a second PCR was run for about 6 to 11 cycles. One entry per CDR3 protein, called by TCRdb with MiXCR from the 5' RACE reads. The sample has hundreds of thousands of distinct CDR3 sequences, 35% to 40% seen once. Sequenced material: blood. All receptors derive from a man aged 18 to 35 in good health.

This clonotype was detected a few times. This chain links TRBV12-3 or TRBV12-4 with TRBJ1-2; D not resolved. This CDR3 is 13 amino acids long. V lost 2 bases and J lost 8, with 12 bases in between. CDR3 coding DNA: TGTGCCAGCAGTTTACGGCGGACCTCGGGCTACACCTTC. Translating it yields CASSLRRTSGYTF.

About this clonotype itself: A much larger clone is a single base away; this may be a read error. The V and J genes are TRBV20-1 and TRBJ2-7; D not resolved. Between the trimmed V and J ends, which lost 0 bases and 7 bases, there was a span of 22 bases. The germline V gene encodes CDR1 DFQATT and CDR2 SNEGSKA (reference sequence). The CDR3 is 16 amino acids. CDR3 protein: CSARDPVKGVYNEQYF. The CDR3 nucleotides are TGCAGTGCTAGAGATCCAGTAAAGGGTGTCTACAATGAGCAGTACTTC.

This clonotype has a handful of counts. The chain is built from TRBV12-3 or TRBV12-4 and TRBJ2-1, with D perhaps matching TRBD2 (5 bases). The CDR3 contains 16 residues. Between the trimmed V and J ends, which lost 2 bases and 3 bases, there was a span of 14 bases. The CDR3 bases are TGTGCCAGCAGTTTAAAGGACTTTCTGGACTACAATGAGCAGTTCTTC. Its protein is CASSLKDFLDYNEQFF.

Regarding this clonotype: It is likely a read error, because the conserved phenylalanine at the end of the CDR3 is missing. V gene TRBV9 combines with J gene TRBJ2-1; D unresolved. Germline CDR1 is SGDLS and CDR2 is YYNGEE. The V end lost 6 bases, the J end lost 3 bases, and 19 bases lay between the germline ends. The CDR3 runs 16 residues. CDR3 in amino acids: CASTPRKDFFYNEQFL. The DNA for the CDR3 is TGTGCCAGCACCCCCAGGAAGGATTTCTTCTACAATGAGCAGTTCTTA.

The V and J genes are TRBV6-6 and TRBJ2-1; D is undetermined. The CDR3 covers 13 residues. Trimming left V 3 bases short and J 5 bases short, with 8 bases between. The germline gives CDR1 MNHNY, CDR2 SVGAGI (reference sequence). The CDR3 is CASSYLQDNEQFF. CDR3 bases: TGTGCCAGCAGTTATCTTCAGGACAATGAGCAGTTCTTC.

This clonotype was found a few times. CDR3 in amino acids: CASSLDRATEAFF. CDR3 in DNA: TGTGCCAGCAGCCTTGACAGGGCCACTGAAGCTTTCTTT. This chain joins TRBV7-2 and TRBJ1-1, with 7 bases fitting TRBD1. The germline CDR1 and CDR2 sequences are SGHTA and FQGNSA. The ends lost 5 bases at V and 4 bases at J; junction bases unmatched: 4. The CDR3 spans 13 residues.

This clonotype was counted many times. This chain joins TRBV6-2 or TRBV6-3 and TRBJ2-3; weak D call: TRBD2 (6 bases). This CDR3 comprises 14 residues. Germline CDR1 MNHEY, CDR2 SVGEGT. Trimming removed 5 bases at V and 2 bases at J, with 11 bases between. CDR3 DNA sequence: TGTGCCAGCAGTCCGGACTATTACACAGATACGCAGTATTTT. It codes for CASSPDYYTDTQYF.

Points on this clonotype: A clone one base away is much larger, so this may be a read error. The chain is built from TRBV12-3 or TRBV12-4 and TRBJ1-6; D possibly corresponds to TRBD1 (5 bases). The CDR3 spans 15 residues. The CDR3 nucleotides read TGTGCCGGCAGTTTAGGGCGCAGGGACCATTCACCCCTCCACTTT. Translation: CAGSLGRRDHSPLHF.

The V gene is TRBV28, the J gene TRBJ1-5; D unclear. The V gene's germline CDR1 is MDHEN and CDR2 SYDVKM. V lost 5 bases to trimming and J lost 2 bases, with 13 bases between them. The CDR3 has 15 amino acids. The CDR3 region is CASSQRRYGNQPQHF. CDR3 DNA: TGTGCCAGCAGTCAAAGGAGGTATGGCAATCAGCCCCAGCATTTT.

In its sample, this clonotype was seen once. The chain recombines TRBV4-3 with TRBJ2-5, with D perhaps given as TRBD1 or TRBD2 (5 bases each). The DNA end favors TRBJ2-7, so the J call may be wrong. Germline CDR1 is LGHNA and CDR2 is YSLEER. This CDR3 has 16 residues. CDR3 region: CASSQDLQAGTNEQYF. The CDR3 DNA is TGCGCCAGCAGCCAAGATCTCCAAGCAGGGACCAACGAGCAGTACTTC.

For the CDR3, the DNA is TGTGCCAGCAGCTCGACCAACCAACTAGCGGGGGAGACCCAGTTCTTC. This translates into CASSSTNQLAGETQFF. This rearrangement joins TRBV7-9 to TRBJ2-1; 11 bases agree with TRBD2. Germline V gene sequence: CDR1 SEHNR, CDR2 FQNEAQ (reference sequence). The ends lost 4 bases at V and 13 bases at J; junction bases unmatched: 15. The CDR3 length is 16 residues.

The chain has TRBV30 and TRBJ2-4; D may be TRBD2 (5 bases). V was trimmed by 3 bases and J by 13 bases, leaving 16 bases between them. The CDR3 has 12 residues. Germline-derived CDR1 and CDR2 are GTSNPN and SVGIG (reference sequence). In DNA form, the CDR3 reads TGTGCCTGGAGGCGCGGAAGCGGCGGGCAGTACTTC. Amino acid sequence: CAWRRGSGGQYF. Full variable domain (remainder filled in from reference TRBV30 and TRBJ2-4): SQTIHQWPATLVQPVGSPLSLECTVEGTSNPNLYWYRQAAGRGLQLLFYSVGIGQISSEVPQNLSASRPQDRQFILSSKKLLLSDSGFYLCAWRRGSGGQYFGAGTRLSVL.

CDR3 nucleotides: TGTGCCAGCAGTCCTAGGGGGACACCCGACTATGGCTACACCTTC. As protein: CASSPRGTPDYGYTF. The chain has TRBV12-3 or TRBV12-4 and TRBJ1-2, with D possibly TRBD1 on 6 matching bases. This CDR3 has 15 residues. V lost 5 bases, J lost 3 bases, and 16 bases lay in between.

The DNA for the CDR3 is TGCGGGGCACAGGGGCGGAACTATGGCTACACCTTC. Its translation is CGAQGRNYGYTF. V is TRBV20-1 and J is TRBJ1-2; 7 nucleotides match TRBD1. This CDR3 spans 12 amino acids. Germline V lookup: CDR1 DFQATT, CDR2 SNEGSKA (reference sequence).

This clonotype was picked up many times. The V gene is TRBV18, the J gene TRBJ2-5, with D possibly matching TRBD2 (5 bases). Per germline, CDR1 KGHSH and CDR2 LQKENI. This CDR3 is 14 amino acids long. Trimming shortened V by 2 bases and J by 7 bases, and 14 bases separated the two germline ends. As DNA, the CDR3 is TGTGCCAGCTCACCAGAGGGTGTCGGAGGGACCCAGTACTTC. This sequence encodes CASSPEGVGGTQYF.

This sequence joins TRBV5-1 and TRBJ2-1, with TRBD1 matching over 9 bases. The J call may be wrong; the DNA end is better matched by TRBJ2-7. CDR1 is SGHRS and CDR2 is YFSETQ in the germline V gene. This CDR3 region has 14 residues. CDR3 DNA: TGCGCCAGCAGCACAGGGGGCGCCTACAATGAGCAGTACTTC. It is translated as CASSTGGAYNEQYF.

The chain employs TRBV28 and TRBJ2-2, with D uncertain. The V end was cut by 4 bases, the J end by 1 base, with 10 bases between. The CDR3 has 15 amino acids. The V gene's germline CDR1 is MDHEN and CDR2 SYDVKM. The CDR3 loop is CASSSRHMNTGELFF. Here the CDR3 DNA reads TGTGCCAGCAGTTCCCGACATATGAACACCGGGGAGCTGTTTTTT.

The CDR3 protein is CASSRDRWETQYF. The CDR3 nucleotides are TGTGCCAGCAGTAGGGACCGATGGGAGACCCAGTACTTC. V usage is TRBV12-3 or TRBV12-4 and J usage is TRBJ2-7, with D perhaps being TRBD1 or TRBD2 (5 bases each). The DNA end lines up better with TRBJ2-5; the J call may be wrong. The CDR3 spans 13 residues.

This clonotype was seen ten or more times. The chain has TRBV6-2 or TRBV6-3 and TRBJ1-2; possibly TRBD1 for D (6 bases). The CDR3 runs 13 residues. The germline V gene encodes CDR1 MNHEY and CDR2 SVGEGT. The V gene lost 6 bases and the J gene lost 4 bases, with 12 bases spanning the gap. The CDR3 is CASSLGHRYGYTF. The CDR3 nucleotides read TGTGCCAGCAGCCTGGGACACCGCTATGGCTACACCTTC.

This clonotype was recorded a few times. The chain has TRBV7-2 and TRBJ2-2; tentatively, D is TRBD1 or TRBD2 (6 bases each). CDR3 length equals 16 residues. V was shortened by 2 bases and J by 6 bases, with 16 bases between the two germline ends. Germline CDR1 SGHTA, CDR2 FQGNSA. The CDR3, as DNA: TGTGCCAGCAGCTTATTGGGGGGCCCGGTTTCCGGGGAGCTGTTTTTT. It specifies CASSLLGGPVSGELFF.

V and J are TRBV12-3 or TRBV12-4 and TRBJ1-4, with 10 positions matching TRBD1. The length of the CDR3 is 17 residues. V was clipped by 6 bases and J by 7 bases; unmatched bases: 14. The CDR3 DNA sequence: TGTGCCAGCAGCCTTGGGACAGGGGAGTACCTTCGTGAAAAACTGTTTTTT. It encodes CASSLGTGEYLREKLFF.

This clonotype has at least ten counts. The chain recombines TRBV20-1 with TRBJ2-6; D unclear. CDR3 length equals 16 residues. Deletions cut 0 bases from V and 0 bases from J, with 9 bases between. CDR1 DFQATT and CDR2 SNEGSKA come from the germline V gene (reference sequence). CDR3: CSARDKRVSGANVLTF. CDR3 in DNA: TGCAGTGCTAGAGATAAAAGGGTCTCTGGGGCCAACGTCCTGACTTTC.

This clonotype has only a few counts. This chain links TRBV11-2 with TRBJ1-2; 8 nucleotides align to TRBD1. This CDR3 has 15 amino acids. In germline, CDR1 is SGHAT, CDR2 FQNNGV. V was pared by 5 bases and J by 6 bases, with 11 bases of the junction left unmatched. The CDR3 region has the DNA TGTGCCAGCAGCGCATGGACAGGGTGGGTCCATGGCTACACCTTC. Translating gives CASSAWTGWVHGYTF.

This chain uses TRBV7-2 with TRBJ1-6; D gene unclear. The CDR3 is 14 residues long. The germline CDR1 and CDR2 sequences are SGHTA and FQGNSA. V was cut by 8 bases and J by 10 bases, with 18 bases left in between. The CDR3 DNA is TGTGCCAGCCGTCCGAAACAGAGTGGCTCACCCCTCCACTTT. Its protein is CASRPKQSGSPLHF. The full variable domain, completed using reference TRBV7-2 and TRBJ1-6, is GAGVSQSPSNKVTEKGKDVELRCDPISGHTALYWYRQSLGQGLEFLIYFQGNSAPDKSGLPSDRFSAERTGGSVSTLTIQRTQQEDSAVYLCASRPKQSGSPLHFGNGTRLTVT.

This clonotype occurred many times. This chain uses TRBV10-3 with TRBJ2-1; the match to TRBD1 covers 8 bases. V gave up 4 bases and J gave up 5 bases; unmatched junction bases: 16. CDR1 ENHRY and CDR2 SYGVKD come from the germline V gene. This CDR3 comprises 18 residues. The CDR3 is CAISARTAGTGSNNEQFF. The CDR3 bases are TGTGCCATCAGTGCAAGAACGGCCGGGACAGGTTCGAACAATGAGCAGTTCTTC.

The chain carries TRBV28 and TRBJ2-3; TRBD2 might be the D (5 bases). The CDR3 contains 13 residues. Trimming stripped 5 bases from V and 7 bases from J, with 13 bases between. CDR1 is MDHEN, CDR2 SYDVKM, per germline. In nucleotides, the CDR3 is TGTGCCAGCAGTCCCGACTACACTCATACGCAGTATTTT. Protein: CASSPDYTHTQYF.

This clonotype was observed many times. The V call is TRBV12-3 or TRBV12-4, the J call TRBJ2-3; D tentatively fits TRBD1 or TRBD2 (6 bases each). The CDR3 spans 16 residues. Trimming removed 6 bases from V and 2 bases from J, with 18 bases in between. CDR3 protein: CASSLYTGAHTDTQYF. The CDR3 bases are TGTGCCAGCAGCTTATATACGGGGGCCCACACAGATACGCAGTATTTT.

This clonotype has only a few counts. The rearrangement links TRBV20-1 to TRBJ1-1; 8 bases line up with TRBD1. CDR1 is DFQATT, CDR2 SNEGSKA, per germline (reference sequence). This CDR3 spans 13 amino acids. J was trimmed by 1 base and V by 5 bases; bases with no gene match: 3. CDR3 coding DNA: TGCAGTGCTCCAGGGGGCTCGAACACTGAAGCTTTCTTT. This encodes CSAPGGSNTEAFF.

Notes on this clonotype: Just one base apart from a much larger clone, this may be a read error. The chain joins TRBV20-1 to TRBJ2-6; possibly TRBD1 for D (5 bases). The CDR3 consists of 17 residues. Germline V lookup: CDR1 DFQATT, CDR2 SNEGSKA (reference sequence). The CDR3 protein is CSARAASQDSGASVLTF. The CDR3 bases are TGCAGTGCTAGAGCGGCCAGCCAAGACTCTGGGGCCAGCGTCCTGACTTTC.

This sequence joins TRBV19 and TRBJ2-5; TRBD2 might be the D (6 bases). CDR3 length: 13 residues. The V gene lost 6 bases and the J gene lost 4 bases, with 12 bases spanning the gap. The V gene's germline CDR1 is LNHDA and CDR2 SQIVND (reference sequence). The CDR3 DNA sequence: TGTGCCAGTAGCACTAGCTCACGAGAGACCCAGTACTTC. Protein product: CASSTSSRETQYF.

Details on this clonotype: One end of the junction varies from germline; a read error may be responsible. This chain connects TRBV28 to TRBJ2-3; maybe TRBD2 (5 bases). Germline CDR1 and CDR2: MDHEN and SYDVKM. The CDR3 covers 14 residues. CDR3 sequence: CTSERGISTDTQYF. In DNA form, the CDR3 reads TGTACCAGCGAACGGGGAATTAGCACAGATACGCAGTATTTT.

The gene calls are TRBV5-1 and TRBJ2-2; unclear D gene. Germline V CDR1 and CDR2: SGHRS, YFSETQ. Trimming left V 0 bases short and J 3 bases short, with 9 bases between. CDR3 length: 15 residues. The CDR3 sequence: CASSLGVRDTGELFF. DNA of the CDR3: TGCGCCAGCAGCTTGGGGGTGCGAGACACCGGGGAGCTGTTTTTT.